Each of the 10 T cell receptor beta chains below was sequenced from the same sample in a study of T cell responses to AZD1222 COVID-19 vaccine. Generated by immunoSEQ multiplex PCR, the TCRdb table keeps only in-frame clones and is missing some. The sample includes 75,000 to 85,000 clones, about nine tenths of them seen just once. This specimen was peripheral blood, taken on day 0 of AZD1222 vaccination. The receptor source for this set is an adult in good health.

The gene calls are TRBV30 and TRBJ1-5, with D perhaps TRBD1 (5 bases). CDR1 is GTSNPN and CDR2 is SVGIG in the germline V gene (reference sequence). Trimming removed 3 bases at V and 11 bases at J, with 17 bases between. This CDR3 has 13 amino acids. DNA for the CDR3: TGTGCCTGGAGCCCCCCTTCCGGGGGGGCCCAGCATTTT. Translated, it gives CAWSPPSGGAQHF.

The chain couples TRBV11-2 to TRBJ2-7; TRBD1 agrees at 12 bases. Unmatched junction bases numbered 12, after V lost 6 bases and J lost 9 bases. CDR1 is SGHAT, CDR2 FQNNGV, per germline. This CDR3 spans 15 amino acids. The CDR3 is CASSPSPGQGAVQYF. Written as DNA, the CDR3 is TGTGCCAGCAGTCCATCTCCGGGACAGGGGGCAGTGCAGTACTTC.

V is TRBV11-1 and J is TRBJ1-4; D possibly corresponds to TRBD1 (5 bases). The CDR3 has 14 amino acids. Germline V gene sequence: CDR1 SGHAT, CDR2 FQDESV (reference sequence). V dropped 5 bases and J dropped 5 bases, with 12 bases sitting between them. CDR3 sequence (DNA): TGTGCCAGCAGCGTACAGGTCTCAAATGAAAAACTGTTTTTT. It specifies CASSVQVSNEKLFF.

The V gene is TRBV6-1, the J gene TRBJ1-2; maybe TRBD1 (6 bases). Germline CDR1 and CDR2: MNHNS and SASEGT. Trimming cost V 0 bases and J 6 bases, with 14 bases left between them. This CDR3 spans 15 amino acids. The CDR3 reads CASSEAGAVWDGYTF. DNA for the CDR3: TGTGCCAGCAGTGAAGCGGGGGCAGTCTGGGATGGCTACACCTTC.

The rearrangement links TRBV6-5 to TRBJ1-2; maybe TRBD1 (6 bases). The CDR3 is 12 amino acids. The germline gives CDR1 MNHEY, CDR2 SVGAGI. V was shortened by 5 bases and J by 8 bases, with 12 bases between the two germline ends. The CDR3 region is CASSNREDGYTF. DNA for the CDR3: TGTGCCAGCAGTAACAGGGAGGACGGCTACACCTTC.

The chain couples TRBV15 to TRBJ2-7; a possible D gene is TRBD1 (6 bases). The CDR3 is made up of 15 amino acids. CDR1 is LNHNV and CDR2 is YYDKDF in the germline V gene (reference sequence). V lost 0 bases and J lost 3, with 12 bases in between. This CDR3 is CATSRDLGAGYEQYF. The CDR3 nucleotides are TGTGCCACCAGCAGAGATCTGGGGGCAGGCTACGAGCAGTACTTC.

The rearrangement joins TRBV18 to TRBJ1-5; D remains unclear. Trimming took off 1 base at V and 0 bases at J, with 4 bases between the two ends. The CDR3 extends over 14 amino acids. Germline V CDR1 and CDR2: KGHSH, LQKENI. The CDR3 sequence is CASSPQGSNQPQHF. The DNA of the CDR3 is TGTGCCAGCTCACCACAGGGTAGCAATCAGCCCCAGCATTTT.

This chain joins TRBV7-6 and TRBJ2-5; no reliable D call. The CDR3 consists of 11 residues. The V gene's germline CDR1 is SGHVS and CDR2 FNYEAQ. The germline V and J ends were trimmed by 4 bases and 0 bases, with 0 bases remaining between them. This chain's CDR3 is CASSYQETQYF. CDR3 nucleotide sequence: TGTGCCAGCAGCTACCAAGAGACCCAGTACTTC.

V and J are TRBV5-5 and TRBJ2-5; perhaps D is TRBD1 or TRBD2 (6 bases each). CDR1 is SGHKS, CDR2 YYEKEE, per germline (reference sequence). The germline V and J ends were trimmed by 1 base and 5 bases, with 12 bases remaining between them. The CDR3 contains 14 residues. CDR3 DNA sequence: TGTGCCAGCAGCTTGTTGGGGGGCGCGGAGACCCAGTACTTC. Translated, it gives CASSLLGGAETQYF.

This clone was counted a single time. The J gene is TRBJ2-7, the V gene TRBV9; possibly TRBD2 for D (5 bases). V dropped 2 bases and J dropped 3 bases, with 15 bases sitting between them. Germline CDR1 is SGDLS and CDR2 is YYNGEE. The CDR3 sequence is 15 residues long. CDR3 nucleotide sequence: TGTGCCAGCAGCGTTGATGGGAGTCCCCTCTACGAGCAGTACTTC. Encoded protein: CASSVDGSPLYEQYF.